This T cell receptor beta chain was recovered during a study of blood T cell repertoires in COVID-19. About the research overall: T cells, B-cell-depleted T cells, or PBMCs provided the cDNA or gDNA that served as material.

In the authors' workflow: How many nucleated cells were present was estimated from reference gene primer amplification. The data were produced by immunoSEQ multiplex PCR, yet TCRdb's version contains in-frame clones alone and is incomplete. V and J calls and clone size are those listed in that table; D and trimming were worked out from the DNA. The sample lists 120,000 or so clones, around four fifths seen once, with about an eighth in the top ten. This clonotype was obtained from a human donor in a cohort sampled during active COVID-19. Sequencing was done on a sample of peripheral blood.

CDR3 amino acids: CASSRDFSYEQYF. CDR3 in DNA: TGTGCCAGCAGTCGGGACTTTTCCTACGAGCAGTACTTC. The chain links TRBV7-6 to TRBJ2-7; possible D gene TRBD2, 6 bases. Trimming removed 6 bases at V and 1 base at J, with 10 bases between. Germline V lookup: CDR1 SGHVS, CDR2 FNYEAQ. This CDR3 has 13 residues.